This is a list of T cell receptor beta chains from one sample in a study of metastatic and nonmetastatic thyroid tumors. With MiXCR, TCRdb called clones anew from the PCR reads. The repertoire holds some 25,000 clones, with over 20% as singletons. Sequenced sample: blood. The receptors shown here come from a male donor with papillary thyroid cancer or a benign thyroid nodule (not recorded which). Some clones in this sample may be carry-over from other donors' samples. Each CDR3 is given with its conserved first and last residue. A D gene is named only where the DNA matches it firmly. Size is omitted from some rows. Given values are once, few, many or a class for expanded clones.

j_gene,v_gene,abundance,d_gene,CDR3aa,CDR3nt
TRBJ2-7,TRBV6-1,medium-sized,TRBD1,CASSDLAGTASYEQYF,TGTGCCAGCAGTGACCTCGCCGGGACAGCATCCTACGAGCAGTACTTC
TRBJ2-1,TRBV6-1,many,-,CASSENNEQFF,TGTGCCAGCAGTGAAAACAATGAGCAGTTCTTC
TRBJ2-7,TRBV2,-,-,CASSGGWMAYEQYF,TGTGCCAGCAGCGGAGGGTGGATGGCCTACGAGCAGTACTTC
TRBJ2-1,TRBV20-1,-,TRBD1,CSAEDRMGANEQFF,TGCAGTGCCGAGGACAGGATGGGTGCCAATGAGCAGTTCTTC
TRBJ2-3,TRBV2,few,TRBD1,CASNGQVSDTQYF,TGTGCCAGCAACGGACAGGTGTCAGATACGCAGTATTTT
TRBJ1-6,TRBV10-3,many,-,CAIRRRQASPLHF,TGTGCCATCAGGCGGAGACAGGCGTCACCCCTCCACTTT
TRBJ1-4,TRBV6-2/TRBV6-3,few,-,CASSREGGGEKLFF,TGTGCCAGCAGTCGCGAGGGGGGAGGTGAAAAACTGTTTTTT
TRBJ2-3,TRBV15,many,-,CATRGDGFTDTQYF,TGTGCCACCAGGGGGGACGGTTTCACAGATACGCAGTATTTT
TRBJ2-7,TRBV6-1,medium-sized,-,CASSDSGLDEQYF,TGTGCCAGCAGTGACAGCGGCTTAGACGAGCAGTACTTC
TRBJ2-1,TRBV28,-,-,CASSLYVNNNEQFF,TGTGCCAGCAGTTTGTACGTAAACAACAATGAGCAGTTCTTC
TRBJ2-2,TRBV18,many,-,CASSQSVGGADTGELFF,TGTGCCAGCTCCCAATCCGTTGGGGGCGCAGACACCGGGGAGCTGTTTTTT
TRBJ2-2,TRBV9,once,-,CASSAYRWRGGTGELFF,TGTGCCAGCAGCGCCTACAGGTGGCGAGGAGGCACCGGGGAGCTGTTTTTT
TRBJ1-1,TRBV7-6,-,-,CASRPRDRMYTEALF,TGTGCCAGCAGACCCAGAGACAGGATGTACACTGAAGCTTTATTT
TRBJ2-1,TRBV12-3/TRBV12-4,many,-,CASSFRWQYNEQFF,TGTGCCAGCAGTTTTAGGTGGCAGTACAATGAGCAGTTCTTC
TRBJ2-7,TRBV20-1,few,-,CSASPSYEQYF,TGCAGTGCTAGTCCATCCTACGAGCAGTACTTC
TRBJ2-3,TRBV7-2,many,-,CASSSSTDTQYF,TGTGCCAGCAGCTCTAGCACAGATACGCAGTATTTT
TRBJ1-1,TRBV19,-,-,CASSFAVGTGHAFF,TGTGCCAGTAGTTTCGCGGTGGGCACAGGGCATGCTTTCTTT
TRBJ1-4,TRBV20-1,once,-,CSATEPSNEKLFF,TGCAGTGCCACCGAGCCATCTAATGAAAAACTGTTTTTT
TRBJ2-7,TRBV7-9,-,TRBD1,CASSRSRTGTEQYF,TGTGCCAGCAGCCGAAGTCGGACAGGGACCGAGCAGTACTTC
TRBJ2-2,TRBV27,-,TRBD1,CANSLRGYTGELFF,TGTGCCAACAGTCTCAGGGGGTACACCGGGGAGCTGTTCTTT
TRBJ1-5,TRBV19,many,TRBD1,CASSIYVGSGGRNQPQHF,TGTGCCAGTAGTATTTATGTCGGGTCAGGGGGCCGCAATCAGCCCCAGCATTTT